These T cell receptor beta chains were read from a single sample in a study of shared clonotypes between healthy human individuals. TCRdb keeps only in-frame clones here, not all; method: immunoSEQ multiplex PCR. The table includes around 2.5 million clones, roughly 93% detected once. The sequenced sample consisted of naive CD4+ T cells from PBMCs. Receptors were obtained from a man between 18 and 35 years old in good health. Some clones in this sample may be carry-over from other donors' samples. Both conserved end residues are part of each CDR3.

V	length	J	CDR3
TRBV29-1	13	TRBJ1-5	CSVELQPNQPQHF
TRBV5-4	17	TRBJ2-1	CASSLYFLQGSSNEQFF
TRBV29-1	11	TRBJ2-7	CSVGQLDEQYF
TRBV7-9	15	TRBJ2-1	CASSQTAGGANEQFF
TRBV6-5	14	TRBJ2-3	CASSYPGATDTQYF
TRBV7-2	18	TRBJ1-5	CASSPNLGQTYSNQPQHF
TRBV7-2	14	TRBJ2-1	CASSISLGLNEQFF
TRBV6-6	16	TRBJ2-7	CASSYDGTWGGYEQYF
TRBV7-3	14	TRBJ2-6	CASSLIGGANVLTF
TRBV6-6	15	TRBJ1-5	CASSRQEGVVEPQHF
TRBV28	15	TRBJ2-3	CASSVQGVRTDTQYF
TRBV5-6	17	TRBJ2-7	CASSPRASGRRVHEQYF
TRBV5-1	15	TRBJ2-7	CASSLAGTNSYEQYF
TRBV6-1	14	TRBJ1-3	CASTQGSSGNTIYF
TRBV4-2	15	TRBJ2-3	CASSPRRGSSDTQYF
TRBV2	13	TRBJ1-5	CASSGESNQPQHF
TRBV5-1	17	TRBJ2-2	CASSLQRTPGVDGELFF
TRBV7-9	17	TRBJ2-7	CASSSGGYRGSDYEQYF
TRBV7-3	13	TRBJ2-1	CASSFNRDNEQFF
TRBV7-3	14	TRBJ2-2	CASKGSGISGELFF
TRBV2	13	TRBJ2-7	CASSLTGDSEQYF
TRBV28	15	TRBJ2-6	CASSITGLQANVLTF
TRBV28	14	TRBJ2-1	CASASGRNYNEQFF
TRBV6-5	14	TRBJ2-7	CASSSQGAEYEQYF
TRBV15	17	TRBJ2-3	CATSRASGTGYTDTQYF
TRBV5-8	17	TRBJ2-3	CASSMTGTSGSTDTQYF
TRBV28	15	TRBJ1-5	CASSLGTPKNQPQHF
TRBV5-1	17	TRBJ2-3	CASSSRRWTGDTDTQYF
TRBV5-1	15	TRBJ2-4	CASSFGGGAKNIQYF
TRBV5-1	14	TRBJ2-3	CASSSTGLGDTQYF
TRBV11-3	14	TRBJ2-7	CASSRDRRAYEQYF
TRBV5-4	14	TRBJ2-3	CASSRTASTDTQYF
TRBV29-1	12	TRBJ2-7	CSARTTSYEQYF
TRBV19	11	TRBJ2-7	CASIPKVEQYF
TRBV28	18	TRBJ2-3	CASSPWDWRERLTDTQYF
TRBV7-3	13	TRBJ1-1	CASSLGGGTEAFF
TRBV11-3	14	TRBJ2-5	CASSLARSQETQYF
TRBV19	16	TRBJ2-4	CASSPPQEWTKNIQYF
TRBV7-8	16	TRBJ2-2	CASSSLQAANTGELFF
TRBV7-8	14	TRBJ2-7	CASSRAGGPGEQYF
TRBV4-3	14	TRBJ1-1	CASSQHRENTEAFF
TRBV15	13	TRBJ1-4	CATSSGWDEKLFF
TRBV5-1	14	TRBJ1-1	CASRYIETNTEAFF
TRBV30	15	TRBJ1-4	CAWRGPGTGREKLFF
TRBV28	14	TRBJ1-1	CASSLRQGASEAFF
TRBV9	12	TRBJ2-3	CASSKVTDTQYF
TRBV9	14	TRBJ2-7	CASSEGQALYEQYF
TRBV5-1	15	TRBJ2-5	CASRPGTGVQETQYF
TRBV2	13	TRBJ2-7	CASRTGQINEQYF
TRBV11-3	14	TRBJ1-1	CASSLGGTNTEAFF
TRBV7-9	14	TRBJ2-3	CASRQGTVHDTQYF
TRBV6-5	13	TRBJ2-2	CASSYDNTGELFF
TRBV5-1	17	TRBJ2-7	CASSLQPKTGGVNEQYF
TRBV28	14	TRBJ1-4	CASSSTGSNEKLFF
TRBV7-6	15	TRBJ2-7	CASSYLRDRYYEQYF
TRBV28	14	TRBJ1-2	CASMTGAPEYGYTF
TRBV2	15	TRBJ1-1	CASRAGGADPRRAFF
TRBV5-1	16	TRBJ2-7	CASSLARGLAGDEQYF
TRBV6-4	18	TRBJ2-5	CASSGLVFLKDPYPSQYF